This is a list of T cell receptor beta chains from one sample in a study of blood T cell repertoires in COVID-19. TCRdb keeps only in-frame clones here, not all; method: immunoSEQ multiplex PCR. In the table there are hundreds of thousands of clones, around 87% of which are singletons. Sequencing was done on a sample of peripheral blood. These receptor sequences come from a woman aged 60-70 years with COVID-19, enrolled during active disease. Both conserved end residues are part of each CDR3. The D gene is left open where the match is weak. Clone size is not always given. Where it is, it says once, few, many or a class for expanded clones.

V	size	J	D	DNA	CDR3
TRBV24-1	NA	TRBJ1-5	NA	TGTGCCACCAGTGGGGGGGGGCCGCTGGTGGGCAATCAGCCCCAGCATTTT	CATSGGGPLVGNQPQHF
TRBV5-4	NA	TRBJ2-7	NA	TGTGCCAGCAGTCCCGGGAGCACCTACGAGCAGTACTTC	CASSPGSTYEQYF
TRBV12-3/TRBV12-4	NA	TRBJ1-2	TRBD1	TGTGCCAGCAGTTCCGGGACAGCTTATGGCTACACCTTC	CASSSGTAYGYTF
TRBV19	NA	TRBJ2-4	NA	TGTGCCAGTAGTATGTCGTCACAGGGTGTTCCCAAAAACATTCAGTACTTC	CASSMSSQGVPKNIQYF
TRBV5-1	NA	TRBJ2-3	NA	TGCGCCAGCAGCTTGACAACAGATACGCAGTATTTT	CASSLTTDTQYF
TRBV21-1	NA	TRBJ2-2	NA	TGTGCCAGCAGCAAGGGACTAGCTGACACCGGGGAGCTGTTTTTT	CASSKGLADTGELFF
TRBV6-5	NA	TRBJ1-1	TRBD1	TGTGCCAGCAGCCGACAGGGTTTTAACACTGAAGCTTTCTTT	CASSRQGFNTEAFF
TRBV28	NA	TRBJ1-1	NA	TGTGCCAGCAGTCCCTTCGGGACTGAAGCTTTCTTT	CASSPFGTEAFF
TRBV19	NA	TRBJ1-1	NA	TGTGCCAGTAGTAGACCTGGAGGGCGGATCACTGAAGCTTTCTTT	CASSRPGGRITEAFF
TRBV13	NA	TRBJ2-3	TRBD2	TGTGCCAGCAGCTCCCGGACTAGCAAAACAAAAGATACGCAGTATTTT	CASSSRTSKTKDTQYF
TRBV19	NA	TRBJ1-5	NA	TGTGCCAGTAGTACCCGCGGGGGCCTCTATAGCAATCAGCCCCAGCATTTT	CASSTRGGLYSNQPQHF
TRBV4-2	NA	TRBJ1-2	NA	TGTGCCAGCAGCCAAGATGATGGGAGGGATGGCTACACCTTC	CASSQDDGRDGYTF
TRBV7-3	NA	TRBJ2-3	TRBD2	TGTGCCAGCAGCTTAGTTGGTACGGGGGGACGCACAGATACGCAGTATTTT	CASSLVGTGGRTDTQYF
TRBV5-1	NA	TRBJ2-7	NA	TGCGCCAGCAGCTTGGTTACAGGGTCGGGCGAGCAGTACTTC	CASSLVTGSGEQYF
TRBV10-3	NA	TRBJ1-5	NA	TGTGCCATCAGTGACCGGGTTGGTCAGCCCCAGCATTTT	CAISDRVGQPQHF
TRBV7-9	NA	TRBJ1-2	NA	TGTGCCAGCTCCCGGGACACTAACTATGGCTACACCTTC	CASSRDTNYGYTF
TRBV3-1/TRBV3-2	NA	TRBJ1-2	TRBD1	TGTGCCAGCAGCTTCGGACAGGGGGCTGCTGGCTACACCTTC	CASSFGQGAAGYTF
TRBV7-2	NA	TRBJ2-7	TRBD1	TGTGCCAGCAGCTTAGACAGGGGCTACGAGCAGTACTTC	CASSLDRGYEQYF
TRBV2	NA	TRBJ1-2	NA	TGTGCCAGCAGATTCCAGGGCCAGGCTGGCTACACCTTC	CASRFQGQAGYTF
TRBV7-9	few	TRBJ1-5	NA	TGTGCCAGCAGCGCCGGGAGGAGCGGCAATCAGCCCCAGCATTTT	CASSAGRSGNQPQHF
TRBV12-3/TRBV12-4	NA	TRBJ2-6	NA	TGTGCCAGCGGTGAGGCTGGGGCCAACGTCCTGACTTTC	CASGEAGANVLTF
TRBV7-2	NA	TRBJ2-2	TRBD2	TGTGCCAGCAGCTTAACTAGCGGGGGGGCAGATGCCGGGGAGCTGTTTTTT	CASSLTSGGADAGELFF
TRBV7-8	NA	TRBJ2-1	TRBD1	TGTGCCTCAACCCCCCAGCCAGGGGGTTCAGGGCAGTTCTTC	CASTPQPGGSGQFF
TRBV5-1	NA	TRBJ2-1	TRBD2	TGCGCCAGCAGCCCCACTAGCGGGGCTTACAATGAGCAGTTCTTC	CASSPTSGAYNEQFF
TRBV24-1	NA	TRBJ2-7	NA	TGTGCCACCAGTGTCCTTGGCCCTCCCTACGAGCAGTACTTC	CATSVLGPPYEQYF
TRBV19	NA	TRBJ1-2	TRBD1	TGTGCCAGTAGAAAGGACAGGGCGCTCGGCTACACCTTC	CASRKDRALGYTF
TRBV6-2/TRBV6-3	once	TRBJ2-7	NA	TGTGCCAGCAGTTACTCGATCTCTCAGGGGCTGGGTTACGAGCAGTACTTC	CASSYSISQGLGYEQYF
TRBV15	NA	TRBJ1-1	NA	TGTGCCACCAGCAGAGCCCTTCTCCGGTTGGGAGACACTGAAGCTTTCTTT	CATSRALLRLGDTEAFF
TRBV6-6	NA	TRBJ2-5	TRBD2	TGTGCCAGCAGTAGACTAGCGGGGGCTCAAGAGACCCAGTACTTC	CASSRLAGAQETQYF
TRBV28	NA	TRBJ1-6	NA	TGTGCCAGCAGCAGGGAGGCTTCACCCCTCCACTTT	CASSREASPLHF
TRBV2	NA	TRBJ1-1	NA	TGTGCCAGCAGTGGGGGTTGGGGGGAACCCCCTGAAGCTTTCTTT	CASSGGWGEPPEAFF
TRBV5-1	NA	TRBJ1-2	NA	TGCGCCAGCAGCCTGACAGCAAACTATGGCTACACCTTC	CASSLTANYGYTF
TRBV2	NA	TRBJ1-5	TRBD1	TGTGCCAGCAGGGAGGGACAGGGTCAGCCCCAGCATTTT	CASREGQGQPQHF
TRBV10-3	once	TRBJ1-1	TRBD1	TGTGCCATCAGCCCGGGACAGCCGAACACTGAAGCTTTCTTT	CAISPGQPNTEAFF
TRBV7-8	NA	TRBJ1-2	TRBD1	TGTGCCAGCAGCTTAGTCGGACAGGGTTGGATGGGCTACACCTTC	CASSLVGQGWMGYTF
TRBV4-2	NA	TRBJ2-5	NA	TGTGCCAGCAGCCAATCGGGGGAACAAGAGACCCAGTACTTC	CASSQSGEQETQYF
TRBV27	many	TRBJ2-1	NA	TGTGCCAGCACTTTGAGGAGGGGTGGCAATGAGCAGTTCTTC	CASTLRRGGNEQFF
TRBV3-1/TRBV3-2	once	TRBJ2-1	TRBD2	TGTGCCAGCAGCCAAGAGAGGTTAGCGGGGGGTTTGTTGAATGAGCAGTTCTTC	CASSQERLAGGLLNEQFF
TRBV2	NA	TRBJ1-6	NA	TGTGCCAGCAGTGAATGGGCAGGACCCGGGGATTCACCCCTCCACTTT	CASSEWAGPGDSPLHF
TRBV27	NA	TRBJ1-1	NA	TGTGCCAGCAGTTTATTTATCGTCCCAGGGCGTAAAAACACTGAAGCTTTCTTT	CASSLFIVPGRKNTEAFF
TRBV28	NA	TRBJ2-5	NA	TGTGCCAGCAGTTTAAGAGAGGGGACTCAAGAGACCCAGTACTTC	CASSLREGTQETQYF
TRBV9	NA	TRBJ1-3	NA	TGTGCCAGCAGCGTAGCAGGGGACTCTGGAAACACCATATATTTT	CASSVAGDSGNTIYF
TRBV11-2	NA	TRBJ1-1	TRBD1	TGTGCCAGCAGCCCCCGGCTAGGGACAGATTCTAGGACTGAAGCTTTCTTT	CASSPRLGTDSRTEAFF
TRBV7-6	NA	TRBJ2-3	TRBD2	TGTGCCAGCAGCTTAAGACTAGCGGGGGAGACGCAGTATTTT	CASSLRLAGETQYF
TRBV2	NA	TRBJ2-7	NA	TGTGCCAGCACTAAGAAGGGCTCGACAGGAGGTTCCTACGAGCAGTACTTC	CASTKKGSTGGSYEQYF
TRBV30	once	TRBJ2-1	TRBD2	TGTGCCTGGAGTGTACTGAGCGGGGGGCCTAGGAATGAGCAGTTCTTC	CAWSVLSGGPRNEQFF
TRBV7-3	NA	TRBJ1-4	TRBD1	TGTGCCAGCAGCAGCACAGGGGCAAGTAATGAAAAACTGTTTTTT	CASSSTGASNEKLFF
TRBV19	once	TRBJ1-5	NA	TGTGCCAGTAGTACCCAGTATAATCAGCCCCAGCATTTT	CASSTQYNQPQHF
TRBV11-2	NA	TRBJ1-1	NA	TGTGCCAGCAGGAGGGGGGGAGGCGCTGAAGCTTTCTTT	CASRRGGGAEAFF
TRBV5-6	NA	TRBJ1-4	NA	TGTGCCAGCAGCTTGGACAGGTCAGCAACTAATGAAAAACTGTTTTTT	CASSLDRSATNEKLFF
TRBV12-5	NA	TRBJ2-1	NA	TGTGCTAGTGGTTTGGGCCAGGTGATCCACAATGAGCAGTTCTTC	CASGLGQVIHNEQFF
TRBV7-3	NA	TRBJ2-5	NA	TGTGCCAGCAGCACGGGACTCGGGGAGACCCAGTACTTC	CASSTGLGETQYF
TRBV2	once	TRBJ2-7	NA	TGTGCCAGCAAGCGGATAGCTTACGAGCAGTACTTC	CASKRIAYEQYF
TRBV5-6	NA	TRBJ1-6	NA	TGTGCCAGCAGCTTGGGGCCTCGAACAGAAAATTCACCCCTCCACTTT	CASSLGPRTENSPLHF
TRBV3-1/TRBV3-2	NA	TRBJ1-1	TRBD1	TGTGCCAGCAGCCAAGAGTTACAGGGGGCGAACACTGAAGCTTTCTTT	CASSQELQGANTEAFF
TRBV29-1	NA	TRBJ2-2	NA	TGCAGCGCGGGGGTGCGCGCCGGGGAGCTGTTTTTT	CSAGVRAGELFF
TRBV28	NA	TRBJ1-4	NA	TGTGCCAGCACCGGTGGAGCTGGGGAAAAACTGTTTTTT	CASTGGAGEKLFF
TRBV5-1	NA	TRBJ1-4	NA	TGCGCCAGCAGCGCCCAGGGATCAACTAATGAAAAACTGTTTTTT	CASSAQGSTNEKLFF
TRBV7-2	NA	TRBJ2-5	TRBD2	TGTGCCAGCAGCTTCTCTAGCGGGGGGGAGACCCAGTACTTC	CASSFSSGGETQYF